This TCR beta chain derives from a study of blood T cell repertoires in COVID-19 (dated by TCRdb to 2018 to 2020). At the level of the whole study: Collaborator samples came from the United States, Italy and Spain and covered acute and convalescent phases of COVID-19. The prospective study material was composed of cDNA or gDNA derived from T cells, B-cell-depleted T cells, or PBMCs. Deeply sampled blood TCRbeta repertoires from subjects exposed to, actively infected with, or recovered from COVID-19 were included in the dataset. The repertoires were made available in a free public database intended to serve as a resource for research on the immune response to SARS-CoV-2. Samples were obtained from the ongoing ImmuneRACE study (first 160 participants) and from over a thousand subjects provided by 6 global collaborators. Nearly every sample came with metadata listing a de-identified subject ID, COVID-19 status, age in years and sex. Where available, HLA class I and class II types were taken from metadata supplied by the sample provider and were not determined by assay-based typing.

Enrolling through a virtual design, the prospective study's participants ranged in age from roughly 18 to 90 years and lived across about two dozen United States geographic areas. Cohort assignment in the prospective study relied on participant-reported clinical history from a screening survey and a study questionnaire. Recovered participants in ImmuneRACE Cohort 3 were defined as having two consecutive negative NP/OP PCR tests, clearance from a healthcare professional, or resolution of symptoms. In the prospective study, whole blood, serum and a nasopharyngeal or oropharyngeal swab were collected from each participant by mobile phlebotomists. Participants in the prospective study had the option to provide additional blood draws and questionnaires over an approximately 2-month period. Before DNA extraction, prospective study blood samples were shipped either frozen or at room temperature. The CDR3, from cysteine to phenylalanine, totals 18 residues. Of the read, only the CDR3 DNA is kept; its 54 bases are in frame from base 1. The CDR1 and CDR2 encoded by the germline V gene are KGHSH and LQKENI. V is pruned by 1 base and J by 8 bases, leaving 10 bases of the junction without a gene match.

The study at large found these results: The quantity of clinical and demographic metadata differed by source and by participant and was supplied without curation.

This clone showed up just a few times. This receptor's antigen is unknown. The input lacks base qualities; no much larger clone sits a single base away. The immunoSEQ Assay, a bias-controlled multiplex PCR, was used to amplify TCRbeta CDR3 regions from genomic DNA. In the paper's pipeline: Nucleated cell counts per sample were estimated from amplification of reference gene primers within the assay. To quantify the absolute abundance of each unique TCRbeta CDR3 rearrangement, sequence reads were collapsed and filtered. For each sample, productive Simpson clonality was calculated as the square root of Simpson's diversity index across productive rearrangements. Sourced from immuneACCESS, this table was stored by TCRdb with only in-frame sequences that have V and J called. A share of the clones is absent; for the studies checked, an unresolved V gene accounts for under half, and the remainder has no known explanation. D and trimming were read from the DNA, whereas the V and J calls and clone size are those reported in that table. The sample includes around 160,000 clones, with around four fifths observed a single time. Jointly, the top ten make up 13% of the sample.

Input material: PBMCs or T cells enriched from blood (not recorded which). This sequence uses TRBV18 and TRBJ1-6; 11 bases in the junction line up with TRBD1. The TCR sequence derives from a woman aged 55-69 years who had recovered from COVID-19. The CDR3 has the sequence CASSPLQDRGLLYSPLHF. The DNA sequence follows: TGTGCCAGCTCACCACTACAGGACAGGGGGCTACTATATTCACCCCTCCACTTT.